Only a few counts were recorded for the clone carrying this TCR beta chain. What it binds is not known. The germline gives CDR1 MNHEY, CDR2 SVGAGI. The CDR3 is made up of 14 amino acids. V gave up 4 bases and J gave up 1 base, with 9 bases separating them. Template-switching 5'RACE yielded the TCR cDNA; a universal primer site and UMIs were added in the process. MiXCR, run by TCRdb on the 5' RACE reads, gives a single entry per CDR3 protein. This table has some 560,000 distinct CDR3 sequences, under 25% appearing once. The source of the sample is a study of T cells after yellow fever vaccination. Study-level results: The secondary response was weaker, and its peak arrived faster, on day 5 versus 15.

The origin of this receptor is a man aged 25-40 years who received the YFV17D yellow fever vaccine. The material was PBMCs, obtained 15 days after the yellow fever booster vaccination. The V gene is TRBV6-5, the J gene TRBJ2-3, with D perhaps matching TRBD2 (6 bases). The CDR3 loop reads CASSSASGTDTQYF. CDR3 in DNA: TGTGCCAGCAGTTCTGCTAGCGGCACAGATACGCAGTATTTT.